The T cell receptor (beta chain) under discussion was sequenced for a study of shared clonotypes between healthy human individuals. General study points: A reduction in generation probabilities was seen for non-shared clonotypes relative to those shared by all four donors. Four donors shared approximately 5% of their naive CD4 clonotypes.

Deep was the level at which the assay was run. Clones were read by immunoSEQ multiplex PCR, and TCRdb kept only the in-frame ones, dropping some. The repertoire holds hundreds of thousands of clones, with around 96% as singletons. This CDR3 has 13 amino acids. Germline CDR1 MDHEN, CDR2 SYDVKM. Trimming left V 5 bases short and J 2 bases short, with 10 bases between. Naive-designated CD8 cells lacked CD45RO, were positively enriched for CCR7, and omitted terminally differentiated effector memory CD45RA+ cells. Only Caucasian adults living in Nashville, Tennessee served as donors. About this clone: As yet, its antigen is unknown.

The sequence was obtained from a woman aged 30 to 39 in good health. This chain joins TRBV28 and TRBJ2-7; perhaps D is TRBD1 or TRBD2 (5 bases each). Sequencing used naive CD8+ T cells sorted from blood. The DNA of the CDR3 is TGTGCCAGCAGTCTTGAGGGGACCTACGAGCAGTACTTC. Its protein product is CASSLEGTYEQYF.